This T cell receptor beta chain was identified in a study of breast tumors, draining lymph nodes, adjacent tissues (dated by TCRdb to the mid-2010s). Looking at the study overall: Breast cancer patients provided tumor, adjacent nontumor tissue and axillary lymph nodes, and the study compared the TCR beta repertoires across these three sources. In human breast cancer, the study set out to evaluate how tumor, surrounding tissue and draining lymph node repertoires relate to one another and whether T cells may move between these sites. General study outcomes and caveats: Tumors showed preferential V and J gene usage, and their T-cell repertoire diversity fell below that of lymph nodes yet above that of nontumor tissue. The study presented the conclusion that tumor T cells originate in lymph nodes as consistent with a hypothesis, not as something directly demonstrated. The similarity between tumor and nontumor tissue repertoires was significantly greater in luminal-like breast cancer than in basal-like breast cancer. The data were judged consistent with most tumor T cells deriving from the lymph node and then expanding within tumor tissue.

On this clonotype itself: Its antigen is currently not known. This may be a read error: a much more frequent sequence differs by one nucleotide.

The axillary draining lymph nodes of breast cancer patients were the source of the lymph node samples. TCRdb names Illumina HiSeq 2000 as the instrument used. Multiplex PCR amplification was used to build the TCR beta chain libraries. High-throughput sequencing was used to analyze the amplified TCR beta chain products. TCRdb reanalyzed the raw reads on its own, using fastp at Q25 for trimming and MiXCR for clone calling, and kept in-frame beta chains. All rows with the same CDR3 protein become a single entry with the most common DNA and genes. The sample table shows around 140,000 distinct CDR3 sequences, and about 30% are seen once. 2.3% of the sample is in the top ten clones. Material: axillary lymph node tissue. This TCR came from a female donor with breast cancer. Some clones in this sample may be carry-over from other donors' samples.

CDR3 loop: CVSSSSGGAQETQHF. Here is the DNA: TGTGTTAGCAGCTCTAGCGGGGGGGCCCAAGAGACCCAGCACTTC. The rearrangement combines TRBV7-7 with TRBJ2-5, and 12 junctional nucleotides match TRBD2. The CDR3 sequence holds 15 residues, the cysteine and phenylalanine included. The retained sequence is limited to the CDR3, 45 bases, with the frame set at the first base. CDR1 SSHAT and CDR2 FNYEAQ were looked up in the germline V gene (reference sequence).